The clone carrying this T cell receptor beta chain was seen repeatedly, ten times or more. The data belong to a study of T cells in Graves' hyperthyroidism and ophthalmopathy. Using RNA transcripts as the source, TCR beta CDR3 regions were amplified. The TCR CDR3 was amplified in a first-round RT-PCR using the HTBI primer set. Using its own MiXCR run on the multiplex PCR reads, TCRdb lists one record per CDR3 protein. This sample has over 350,000 distinct CDR3 sequences, with roughly 14% found just once. CDR1 and CDR2 (germline): MDHEN, SYDVKM. The CDR3 length is 18 residues. V was trimmed by 1 base and J by 4 bases, leaving 22 bases between them.

Sequenced material: blood. The rearrangement uses TRBV28 and TRBJ1-1, with D possibly matching TRBD1 (5 bases). The TCR sequence derives from a man aged 18-30 years with Graves' ophthalmopathy. The CDR3 DNA reads as TGTGCCAGCAGTTTATCCAGGGTATTATATGGGTCGGCCACTGAAGCTTTCTTT. Amino acid sequence: CASSLSRVLYGSATEAFF.